Shown below are 3 T cell receptor beta chains from a single sample sequenced in a study of response to subunit inactivated influenza vaccine. TCRdb fed the RT-PCR reads into MiXCR, producing one record per CDR3 protein. This sample has more than 450,000 distinct CDR3 sequences; 11% occur once, and the top ten carry approximately 9.9%. The same specimen was also included in a second study, on T cells expressing NK-cell markers. That work contributes: Researchers built TCR beta cDNA using 5'RACE template switching with UMIs.

Sequences were derived from PBMCs from blood, sampled on the day of vaccination. The receptor set was obtained from a man in his fifties who received an inactivated influenza vaccine.

The chain employs TRBV5-1 and TRBJ2-1, with D unresolved. The V gene lost 1 base and the J gene lost 6 bases, with 11 bases spanning the gap. The CDR3 is 14 amino acids. CDR1 and CDR2 (germline): SGHRS, YFSETQ. Here the CDR3 DNA reads TGCGCCAGCAGCTTGTGGGGTGCCTCCAATGAGCAGTTCTTC. Its protein product is CASSLWGASNEQFF. The entire variable domain, with the rest obtained from reference TRBV5-1 and TRBJ2-1, is as follows: KAGVTQTPRYLIKTRGQQVTLSCSPISGHRSVSWYQQTPGQGLQFLFEYFSETQRNKGNFPGRFSGRQFSNSRSEMNVSTLELGDSALYLCASSLWGASNEQFFGPGTRLTVL.

CDR3 coding DNA: TGTGCCAGCAGCCTCAGGCGAGACAGCAACGGCTACACCTTC. Amino acid sequence: CASSLRRDSNGYTF. This sequence joins TRBV6-2 or TRBV6-3 and TRBJ1-2; TRBD1 might be the D (5 bases). The CDR3 contains 14 residues. The ends were cut back, 6 bases at V and 8 bases at J, with 19 bases in the middle. Germline V CDR1 and CDR2: MNHEY, SVGEGT.

This chain uses TRBV15 with TRBJ2-5; 7 bases are a match to TRBD1. The CDR3 covers 14 residues. Germline assignment: CDR1 LNHNV and CDR2 YYDKDF (reference sequence). V lost 5 bases, J lost 5 bases, and 8 bases stayed unmatched. The CDR3 loop is CATSATGESETQYF. CDR3 DNA: TGTGCCACCAGCGCAACAGGGGAGTCGGAGACCCAGTACTTC.